These 14 T cell receptor beta chains originate from one sample sequenced in a study of blood T cell repertoires in COVID-19 (dated by TCRdb to about 2020). Libraries were made using the immunoSEQ multiplex PCR assay. TCRdb stores this immuneACCESS table with in-frame sequences only. Part of the clones is absent; in the studies checked, under half of the shortfall reflects unresolved V genes, and no reason is known for the rest. This sample gives under 300,000 clones in total; approximately 86% of them show up just once. Of the sample, 4.9% falls within the top ten clones. The sample comprised peripheral blood. The source is a woman older than 75 with active or convalescent COVID-19.

V is TRBV7-6 and J is TRBJ2-5; D not certain. V was pared by 1 base and J by 1 base, with 10 bases between. The V gene's germline CDR1 is SGHVS and CDR2 FNYEAQ. The CDR3 runs 15 residues. CDR3 region: CASSLDGLIQETQYF. The CDR3 DNA follows: TGTGCCAGCAGCTTAGATGGGCTGATCCAAGAGACCCAGTACTTC. Full variable domain (rest looked up from reference TRBV7-6 and TRBJ2-5): GAGVSQSPRYKVTKRGQDVALRCDPISGHVSLYWYRQALGQGPEFLTYFNYEAQQDKSGLPNDRFSAERPEGSISTLTIQRTEQRDSAMYRCASSLDGLIQETQYFGPGTRLLVL.

This chain links TRBV30 with TRBJ2-3; TRBD2 aligns across 8 bases. J gave up 4 bases and V 3 bases, and 6 bases lay outside the gene matches. The CDR3 runs 14 residues. Germline V CDR1 and CDR2: GTSNPN, SVGIG (reference sequence). The DNA of the CDR3 is TGTGCCTGGAGCCCGGGACTAGGAGCAGATACGCAGTATTTT. As protein: CAWSPGLGADTQYF.

The genes are TRBV5-6 and TRBJ1-2; D is unresolved. V dropped 4 bases and J dropped 7 bases, with 8 bases sitting between them. The V gene's germline CDR1 is SGHDT and CDR2 YYEEEE. The CDR3 length is 11 residues. The CDR3 region is CASSNPLGYTF. The CDR3 region has the DNA TGTGCCAGCAGCAACCCACTTGGCTACACCTTC.

V is TRBV2 and J is TRBJ2-7; a possible D gene is TRBD2 (5 bases). With 0 bases removed from V and 0 bases from J, the gap between germline ends came to 9 bases. Germline CDR1 SNHLY, CDR2 FYNNEI. This CDR3 comprises 15 residues. The CDR3 loop reads CASSEASGSSYEQYF. In DNA, the CDR3 is TGTGCCAGCAGTGAAGCTAGTGGGAGCTCCTACGAGCAGTACTTC.

The gene calls are TRBV3-1 (or the pseudogene TRBV3-2) and TRBJ1-2; the D gene is possibly TRBD1 (5 bases). The V gene's germline CDR1 is LGHDT and CDR2 YNNKEL (reference sequence). The CDR3 has 15 amino acids. V gave up 1 base and J gave up 1 base, with 10 bases separating them. Here the CDR3 DNA reads TGTGCCAGCAGCCAAGCGCGGGACCTTAACTATGGCTACACCTTC. This translates into CASSQARDLNYGYTF.

J is TRBJ1-2 and V is TRBV7-9, with TRBD1 matching 7 bases. J was trimmed by 8 bases and V by 6 bases; bases with no gene match: 6. This CDR3 comprises 12 residues. Looked up from germline, CDR1 is SEHNR and CDR2 is FQNEAQ (reference sequence). The CDR3 nucleotides are TGTGCCAGCAGGTACAGGGGCGGGGGCTACACCTTC. It encodes CASRYRGGGYTF. Looking up the rest from reference TRBV7-9 and TRBJ1-2 gives the full variable domain: DTGVSQNPRHKITKRGQNVTFRCDPISEHNRLYWYRQTLGQGPEFLTYFQNEAQLEKSRLLSDRFSAERPKGSFSTLEIQRTEQGDSAMYLCASRYRGGGYTFGSGTRLTVV.

This chain connects TRBV4-2 to TRBJ2-3; 9 positions agree with TRBD2. Trimming at V came to 0 bases and at J to 5 bases, leaving 6 bases not matched to a gene. The CDR3 covers 16 residues. Germline-derived CDR1 and CDR2 are LGHNA and YNFKEQ. DNA for the CDR3: TGTGCCAGCAGCCAAGATGTGGCGGGAGGGGGAGATACGCAGTATTTT. As protein: CASSQDVAGGGDTQYF.

This clone was found many times. This chain uses TRBV5-1 with TRBJ2-2; a weak D match, TRBD1 (6 bases). The CDR3 has 17 residues. Germline V lookup: CDR1 SGHRS, CDR2 YFSETQ. The germline V and J ends were trimmed by 3 bases and 0 bases, with 15 bases remaining between them. This CDR3 is CASSYYRVSANTGELFF. The CDR3 bases are TGCGCCAGCAGCTATTACAGGGTATCCGCGAACACCGGGGAGCTGTTTTTT.

This chain connects TRBV12-3 or TRBV12-4 to TRBJ1-2, with a tentative D call TRBD1 (6 bases). CDR3 size: 12 residues. The germline V and J ends were trimmed by 5 bases and 5 bases, with 9 bases remaining between them. The CDR3 bases are TGTGCCAGCAGTCCGACAGGATATGGCTACACCTTC. This gives the protein CASSPTGYGYTF.

This chain connects TRBV3-1 (or the pseudogene TRBV3-2) to TRBJ2-7; D is undetermined. CDR1 and CDR2 from the germline V gene are LGHDT and YNNKEL (reference sequence). Trimming shortened V by 2 bases and J by 3 bases, and 8 bases separated the two germline ends. The CDR3 has 13 amino acids. This CDR3 is CASSQRTNYEQYF. CDR3 sequence (DNA): TGTGCCAGCAGCCAACGTACAAACTACGAGCAGTACTTC.

Points on this clone: Other DNA variants within this sample encode the same CDR3. The chain uses TRBV5-1 and TRBJ1-1; 7 bases are shared with TRBD1. Germline loops: CDR1 SGHRS, CDR2 YFSETQ. The CDR3 sequence is 14 residues long. V lost 5 bases to trimming and J lost 0 bases; unmatched junction nucleotides: 4. The CDR3 sequence: CASRRDSVNTEAFF. Written as DNA, the CDR3 is TGCGCCAGCAGACGGGACAGCGTGAACACTGAAGCTTTCTTT.

This chain joins TRBV19 and TRBJ1-5, with TRBD1 matching over 9 bases. The CDR3 covers 15 residues. Germline V gives CDR1 LNHDA, CDR2 SQIVND (reference sequence). V shed 4 bases, J shed 7 bases, and the junction held 8 bases outside the gene matches. DNA for the CDR3: TGTGCCAGTAGTACTTCGGACAGGGGAGGCCAGCCCCAGCATTTT. Translation gives CASSTSDRGGQPQHF.

The rearrangement joins TRBV5-4 to TRBJ2-5, with D possibly TRBD2 on 6 matching bases. V was trimmed by 5 bases and J by 2 bases, leaving 16 bases between them. The germline CDR1 and CDR2 sequences are SGHNT and YYREEE (reference sequence). This CDR3 has 15 amino acids. Here the CDR3 DNA reads TGTGCCAGCAGTGGAGGGCGGGCTATACAAGAGACCCAGTACTTC. Protein sequence: CASSGGRAIQETQYF. The whole variable domain, filled in from reference TRBV5-4 and TRBJ2-5, reads ETGVTQSPTHLIKTRGQQVTLRCSSQSGHNTVSWYQQALGQGPQFIFQYYREEENGRGNFPPRFSGLQFPNYSSELNVNALELDDSALYLCASSGGRAIQETQYFGPGTRLLVL.

The chain links TRBV6-5 to TRBJ1-1, with 7 bases that match TRBD1. The CDR3 is 12 amino acids. The junction had 8 bases not matched to a gene; V was cut back by 10 bases and J by 6 bases. Germline assignment: CDR1 MNHEY and CDR2 SVGAGI. In DNA form, the CDR3 reads TGTGCCACAGTAGGGGGCCTTTCTGAAGCTTTCTTT. Translated: CATVGGLSEAFF.